This T cell receptor (beta chain) derives from a study of OX40 agonist ivuxolimab in advanced cancers. General notes on the study: Ivuxolimab was a fully human IgG2 agonistic monoclonal antibody targeting the costimulatory receptor OX40 (CD134). Intravenous ivuxolimab was administered to patients every 2 weeks at six dose levels: 0.01, 0.1, 0.3, 1.5, 3 and 10 mg/kg. Of the roughly 51 patients in dose escalation, about 19 had hepatocellular carcinoma, roughly 15 had melanoma, 9 had renal cell carcinoma and 9 had head and neck cancer. A male proportion of 70% to 90% and a mean age of about 60 years, ranging from about 23 to 90, were recorded for the dose-escalation cohort. Prior anti-PD-1, anti-PD-L1 or anti-CTLA-4 therapy was permitted, and 40% of dose-escalation patients had received checkpoint inhibitors. Three dose-escalation patients achieved partial responses, one with hepatocellular carcinoma and two with cutaneous melanoma. The purpose of peripheral TCRbeta sequencing was to test whether ivuxolimab changed TCR sequence diversity and led to clonal T-cell expansion. The paper describes the monotherapy dose-escalation part (N = 52 patients) of the phase I trial of ivuxolimab. Points the paper makes about the study in general: After ivuxolimab, CD8+ T cells had more expanded clones than CD4+ T cells on average. In partial responders in the 0.1-3.0 mg/kg groups, normalized peripheral clonal expansion was found to be among the lowest, especially among CD8+ T cells. Low levels of normalized T-cell clonal expansion were also seen in some patients who did not respond. At doses from 0.1 to 3.0 mg/kg, clonal expansion was seen in both CD4+ and CD8+ blood T cells between baseline and week 6. Antigen specificity was not determined for the clonally expanded peripheral T cells.

CDR1 and CDR2, per the germline V gene, are SGHAT and FQNNGV. V loses 1 base, J loses 1 base, and the germline ends lie 9 bases apart. Taken from cysteine to phenylalanine, the CDR3 has 15 residues. The sequence is cut down to CDR3 DNA, 45 bases in frame from base 1. Patients with autoimmune disease history or receiving systemic immunosuppression were excluded from the trial. Peripheral blood for TCR sequencing was drawn from every dose cohort at baseline, at cycle 4 day 1 and at cycle 7 day 1. Samples were obtained from an open-label, multicenter, first-in-human phase I dose-escalation trial of ivuxolimab. Adults with locally advanced or metastatic melanoma, renal cell carcinoma, hepatocellular carcinoma or head and neck squamous cell carcinoma were enrolled in the trial. CD4+ and CD8+ T cells were sorted separately from peripheral blood before TCR sequencing. This clone has a single count. The clone's antigen remains unknown. Base qualities are not at hand, and no much larger clone is one base apart.

Genomic DNA was isolated from the sorted cells so that the TCRbeta CDR3 region could be sequenced. TCRbeta CDR3 regions were sequenced using the immunoSEQ Assay. The immuneACCESS repertoire file appears here via TCRdb, limited to in-frame rearrangements. These files lack a portion of the clones; in checked studies, under half of the deficit traces to unresolved V genes, and the cause of the others is not known. Here the sample has about 93,000 clones; 92% occur a single time. The top ten clones comprise around 0.5% of the sample. The clonotype was recovered from an adult with an advanced solid tumor such as melanoma, head and neck, liver or kidney cancer. The receptor chain draws on TRBV11-2 and TRBJ2-3; the D gene cannot be resolved reliably. Sequenced material: CD4+ or CD8+ T cells sorted from blood, taken in a trial of the OX40 agonist ivuxolimab. The DNA sequence is as follows: TGTGCCAGCAGCTTAGTTAATCAGGGCACAGATACGCAGTATTTT. Its translation is CASSLVNQGTDTQYF.